What follows are 8 T cell receptor beta chains derived from one specimen sequenced in a study of T-cell memory formation after mild COVID-19. A single record per CDR3 protein comes from TCRdb applying MiXCR to the 5' RACE reads. The profile shows a few hundred thousand distinct CDR3 sequences, approximately 15% of them singletons. The sample was PBMCs or a T cell subset sorted from them (not recorded which). These receptors all come from a man younger than 35 who had mild COVID-19 (a few samples of this study predate the infection). Cell type and time point are not known.

This clonotype was counted between two and nine times. The CDR3: CASSLWTGGPGELFF. CDR3 DNA sequence: TGTGCCAGCAGTTTATGGACAGGGGGCCCCGGGGAGCTGTTTTTT. The gene calls are TRBV12-3 or TRBV12-4 and TRBJ2-2; 11 bases align to TRBD1. V shed 2 bases and J 6 bases; nucleotides not matched to a gene: 2. CDR3 size: 15 residues.

This clonotype was seen many times. This chain connects TRBV2 to TRBJ2-6; D is undetermined. Germline assignment: CDR1 SNHLY and CDR2 FYNNEI. The germline V and J ends were trimmed by 7 bases and 1 base, with 11 bases remaining between them. This CDR3 has 15 amino acids. CDR3 in amino acids: CASNSGWSGANVLTF. CDR3 coding DNA: TGTGCCAGCAACTCGGGTTGGTCTGGGGCCAACGTCCTGACTTTC.

The rearrangement uses TRBV12-3 or TRBV12-4 and TRBJ2-3; 11 bases align to TRBD2. V was pared by 7 bases and J by 5 bases, with 11 bases of the junction left unmatched. The CDR3 is made up of 16 amino acids. CDR3 amino acids: CASTDFSGGAIDTQYF. CDR3 nucleotides: TGTGCCAGCACCGACTTTAGCGGGGGGGCGATAGATACGCAGTATTTT.

V gene TRBV7-6 combines with J gene TRBJ2-2; possible D gene TRBD1, 7 bases. Germline CDR1 is SGHVS and CDR2 is FNYEAQ. Trimming took off 3 bases at V and 1 base at J, with 12 bases between the two ends. CDR3 length: 16 residues. The CDR3 reads CASSFRQGGNTGELFF. The DNA for the CDR3 is TGTGCCAGCAGCTTTAGACAGGGAGGGAACACCGGGGAGCTGTTTTTT. Drawing the rest from reference TRBV7-6 and TRBJ2-2, the complete variable domain is GAGVSQSPRYKVTKRGQDVALRCDPISGHVSLYWYRQALGQGPEFLTYFNYEAQQDKSGLPNDRFSAERPEGSISTLTIQRTEQRDSAMYRCASSFRQGGNTGELFFGEGSRLTVL.

The chain carries TRBV27 and TRBJ2-2; D is perhaps TRBD2 (6 bases). CDR3 length equals 15 residues. V lost 7 bases and J lost 5, with 17 bases in between. CDR1 is MNHEY and CDR2 is SMNVEV in the germline V gene (reference sequence). The CDR3: CASTLAVGGTGELFF. The CDR3 nucleotides are TGTGCCAGCACCCTGGCGGTTGGGGGGACCGGGGAGCTGTTTTTT.

V and J are TRBV4-3 and TRBJ2-6; D is ambiguous. Trimming removed 0 bases from V and 2 bases from J, with 11 bases in between. Looked up from germline, CDR1 is LGHNA and CDR2 is YSLEER. This CDR3 spans 17 amino acids. Here the CDR3 DNA reads TGCGCCAGCAGCCAAGAGGGCGCCACCACTGGGGCCAACGTCCTGACTTTC. Translation: CASSQEGATTGANVLTF.

There are a few counts of this clonotype. The gene calls are TRBV21-1 and TRBJ2-7; the DNA was not used to check the table's D call, TRBD2. TRBV21-1 constitutes a pseudogene. CDR3 size: 13 residues. CDR3 sequence: CASSRALGWEQYV. CDR3 DNA sequence: TGTGCCAGCAGCAGGGCCCTCGGATGGGAGCAGTACGTC.

The chain couples TRBV20-1 to TRBJ1-4; TRBD1 agrees at 11 bases. V gave up 4 bases and J gave up 4 bases; unmatched junction bases: 5. Germline CDR1 and CDR2: DFQATT and SNEGSKA (reference sequence). This CDR3 comprises 15 residues. CDR3 amino acids: CSATDRGQGNEKLFF. CDR3 DNA: TGCAGTGCTACGGACAGGGGGCAGGGTAATGAAAAACTGTTTTTT.